A selection of T cell receptor beta chains follows, all from one sample in a study of blood T cell repertoires in COVID-19. Repertoires were generated with immunoSEQ multiplex PCR, while TCRdb's copy carries only in-frame clones and drops some. The sample has under 250,000 clones; around 90% are singletons. Sequenced sample: peripheral blood. These TCRs come from a man in his sixties with COVID-19, enrolled during active disease. Both conserved end residues are part of each CDR3. A D gene is named only where the DNA matches it firmly. The size entry is marked missing in some rows and otherwise reads once, few, many or a size class.

j_call d_call v_call clone_size cdr3_nt cdr3_aa
TRBJ2-1 TRBD1 TRBV28 . TGTGCCAGCAGTCCCATACAGGGGAGTAGAGTTGAGCAGTTCTTC CASSPIQGSRVEQFF
TRBJ2-7 TRBD2 TRBV5-4 . TGTGCCAGCAGCTATGAGCGGGGGAGGGAGCAGTACTTC CASSYERGREQYF
TRBJ2-1 . TRBV5-1 once TGCGCCAGCAGCTTGGCCTTAGTGTCTTCCTACAATGAGCAGTTCTTC CASSLALVSSYNEQFF
TRBJ1-2 TRBD1 TRBV11-2 once TGTGCCAGCAGCTCCTCCCGGACAGGGGGCTATGGCTACACCTTC CASSSSRTGGYGYTF
TRBJ1-2 . TRBV5-5 . TGTGCCAGCAGCTGGGGACAAAAAGATGGCTACACCTTC CASSWGQKDGYTF
TRBJ1-5 . TRBV28 . TGTGCCAGCAGGCAAGTCCCTCAGGGGCTGGGGATTAAAAGTCAGCCCCAGCATTTT CASRQVPQGLGIKSQPQHF
TRBJ1-2 . TRBV5-6 . TGTGCCAGCAGCCAGGGGTTTGGCTACACCTTC CASSQGFGYTF
TRBJ2-1 TRBD2 TRBV28 few TGTGCCAGTATGTACGCGGGAGGGCGGGGTGAGCAGTTCTTC CASMYAGGRGEQFF
TRBJ2-3 TRBD2 TRBV3-1/TRBV3-2 . TGTGCCAGCAGCCAAGTAGCGGGGGGAACAGATACGCAGTATTTT CASSQVAGGTDTQYF
TRBJ1-2 . TRBV5-4 . TGTGCCAGCAGCTTCGGGGATTATAACTATGGCTACACCTTC CASSFGDYNYGYTF
TRBJ1-6 TRBD1 TRBV7-8 once TGTGCCAGCAGCCCACGGACAGGGGGCTATCGTAATTCACCCCTCCACTTT CASSPRTGGYRNSPLHF
TRBJ1-2 . TRBV12-5 once TGTGCTAGTGGTCTGACAGAAGCTTACGGTGGCTACACCTTC CASGLTEAYGGYTF
TRBJ2-3 TRBD1 TRBV9 . TGTGCCAGCAGCGTAGGGACAGGGTCGGGCACAGATACGCAGTATTTT CASSVGTGSGTDTQYF
TRBJ1-2 . TRBV12-3/TRBV12-4 . TGTGCCAGCAGAACGCAGGGTGGCTATGGCTACACCTTC CASRTQGGYGYTF
TRBJ1-2 . TRBV24-1 . TGTGCCACCAGTGATTTTTCGGGGAATGGCTACACCTTC CATSDFSGNGYTF
TRBJ1-1 . TRBV7-9 . TGTGCCAGCAGCTTTGAAGGGGGCACTGAAGCTTTCTTT CASSFEGGTEAFF
TRBJ1-4 . TRBV7-9 . TGTGCCAGCAGCTCGCCCGGGGGGGAGGAACTGTTTTTT CASSSPGGEELFF
TRBJ1-2 . TRBV6-1 few TGTGCCAGCAGTGAACGTAACGGCTATGGCTACACCTTC CASSERNGYGYTF
TRBJ2-4 TRBD2 TRBV3-1/TRBV3-2 few TGTGCCAGCCAGGAGGGGACTAGCAGGGTCAAAAACATTCAGTACTTC CASQEGTSRVKNIQYF
TRBJ2-3 TRBD2 TRBV19 . TGTGCCAGTAGTATAGTTCGTAGCGGGGATACAGATACGCAGTATTTT CASSIVRSGDTDTQYF
TRBJ2-2 . TRBV5-1 once TGCGCCAGCAGCTGGGGGCAGGGGAACACCGGGGAGCTGTTTTTT CASSWGQGNTGELFF
TRBJ2-1 . TRBV9 . TGTGCCAGCAGCCCACACGACGGGAGCCCGTTCTTC CASSPHDGSPFF
TRBJ1-1 TRBD1 TRBV11-2 . TGTGCCAGCAGCCCCGGTACAGGGGGCGCGAGGACTGAAGCTTTCTTT CASSPGTGGARTEAFF
TRBJ2-1 TRBD2 TRBV4-1 . TGCGCCAGCAGCCAAGGCAGCGGGGTCTACAATGAGCAGTTCTTC CASSQGSGVYNEQFF
TRBJ1-4 . TRBV6-6 . TGTGCCAGCAGTCTCGACGGGACTAATGAAAAACTGTTTTTT CASSLDGTNEKLFF
TRBJ1-1 TRBD1 TRBV27 . TGTGCCAGCGCTCAGGGGGCTTATGCTTTCTTT CASAQGAYAFF
TRBJ1-1 . TRBV5-1 . TGCGCCAGCAGCTTGGTCGGGCAGGGGACTGAAGCTTTCTTT CASSLVGQGTEAFF
TRBJ1-2 . TRBV19 . TGTGCGTCCTCCCAGGCCCCTAACTATGGCTACACCTTC CASSQAPNYGYTF
TRBJ2-1 . TRBV4-1 . TGCGCCAGCAGCCAAGATCCAGTCCCCTCCTACAATGAGCAGTTCTTC CASSQDPVPSYNEQFF
TRBJ2-7 . TRBV21-1 . TGTGCCAGCAGCGGGACAGGGCAAACCTACGAGCAGTACTTC CASSGTGQTYEQYF
TRBJ2-2 TRBD2 TRBV6-1 . TGTGCCAGCAGTGAACTAGCGGGAGTGGGCGGAACCGGGGAGCTGTTTTTT CASSELAGVGGTGELFF
TRBJ2-7 TRBD2 TRBV28 . TGTGCCACAATAGCGGGAGGGCCGTACGAGCAGTACTTC CATIAGGPYEQYF
TRBJ1-2 TRBD1 TRBV5-1 . TGCGCCAGCAGCCCGACAGGGGTCGGTCGAGTAGGAAACTATGGCTACACCTTC CASSPTGVGRVGNYGYTF
TRBJ1-3 . TRBV4-1 . TGCGCCAGCAGCCAAGATGCCCTGCGCGGAGACACCATATATTTT CASSQDALRGDTIYF
TRBJ2-5 TRBD1 TRBV18 . TGTGCCAGCTCACCACGACAGGGAAGTTGGGAGACCCAGTACTTC CASSPRQGSWETQYF
TRBJ2-7 TRBD1 TRBV10-3 . TGTGCCATCACTGGACAGGGGGCCTACGAGCAGTACTTC CAITGQGAYEQYF
TRBJ2-5 . TRBV5-4 . TGTGCCAGCAGCTTGAAACAGGGCCAAGAGACCCAGTACTTC CASSLKQGQETQYF
TRBJ1-1 TRBD1 TRBV25-1 . TGTGCCTCACGACAGGGGGCAAACACTGAAGCTTTCTTT CASRQGANTEAFF
TRBJ2-5 . TRBV29-1 . TGCAGCGTTGTACAGCCGGAGACCCAGTACTTC CSVVQPETQYF
TRBJ1-5 . TRBV28 . TGTGCCAGCAGTTTAGAGAACCAGCCCCAGCATTTT CASSLENQPQHF